This passage covers 16 T cell receptor beta chains from one sample sequenced in a study of blood T cell repertoires in COVID-19. Some clones are missing from TCRdb's copy, which holds only in-frame ones; the method was immunoSEQ multiplex PCR. Here the sample spans 31,000 or so clones, 89% being singletons. The material sequenced was peripheral blood. These receptors were obtained from a man of 80 years or more with acute or convalescent COVID-19.

J is TRBJ2-7 and V is TRBV9; 11 bases are shared with TRBD1. J was trimmed by 4 bases and V by 3 bases; bases with no gene match: 3. The length of the CDR3 is 14 residues. Germline CDR1 SGDLS, CDR2 YYNGEE. The CDR3 DNA follows: TGTGCCAGCAGCGAGGGACAGGGGGATTACGAGCAGTACTTC. Translating it yields CASSEGQGDYEQYF.

This clone has only a few counts. The rearrangement links TRBV19 to TRBJ2-5, with a possible D match to TRBD1 (5 bases). The V end lost 5 bases, the J end lost 4 bases, and 8 bases lay between the germline ends. CDR1 LNHDA and CDR2 SQIVND come from the germline V gene (reference sequence). The CDR3 is 12 residues long. CDR3 nucleotides: TGTGCCAGTAGTGTGGGGCGAGAGACCCAGTACTTC. It translates to CASSVGRETQYF.

The genes are TRBV28 and TRBJ1-2; no clear D gene. The CDR3 consists of 15 residues. CDR1 is MDHEN, CDR2 SYDVKM, per germline. V lost 1 base, J lost 4 bases, and 13 bases lay in between. In nucleotides, the CDR3 is TGTGCCAGCAGTTTATCGGGGAGAAGTAGCTATGGCTACACCTTC. As protein: CASSLSGRSSYGYTF.

The genes are TRBV7-2 and TRBJ1-2; unclear D gene. V lost 3 bases and J 8 bases, leaving 16 bases between the germline ends. This CDR3 is built from 14 residues. CDR1 SGHTA and CDR2 FQGNSA come from the germline V gene. CDR3 loop: CASSFNVGEWGYTF. The DNA of the CDR3 is TGTGCCAGCAGCTTTAACGTCGGGGAGTGGGGCTACACCTTC.

The chain links TRBV6-5 to TRBJ1-5; TRBD1 agrees at 8 bases. The CDR3 is 13 amino acids. With V trimmed by 8 bases and J by 6 bases, 6 bases remained unmatched. CDR1 is MNHEY, CDR2 SVGAGI, per germline. The CDR3 loop reads CASDRGDSQPQHF. The CDR3 region has the DNA TGTGCCAGCGACAGGGGTGATAGTCAGCCCCAGCATTTT.

This clone has just a few counts. The V and J genes are TRBV18 and TRBJ2-7, with D tentatively TRBD1 (5 bases). The CDR3 has 12 residues. Germline loops: CDR1 KGHSH, CDR2 LQKENI. The V end was cut by 4 bases, the J end by 3 bases, with 7 bases between. CDR3 in DNA: TGTGCCAGCTCACGGACATTCTACGAGCAGTACTTC. Protein: CASSRTFYEQYF.

Only a few counts were recorded for this clone. V usage is TRBV23-1 and J usage is TRBJ1-2; D unresolved. TRBV23-1 counts as an open reading frame of uncertain function. V lost 1 base, J lost 4 bases, and 16 bases lay in between. The CDR3 runs 16 residues. This CDR3 reads CASSQWANGTAYGYTF. The CDR3 nucleotides are TGCGCCAGCAGTCAATGGGCCAATGGTACGGCCTATGGCTACACCTTC.

This clone was seen a single time. The chain links TRBV28 to TRBJ2-7, with 9 bases aligning to TRBD1. J was trimmed by 4 bases and V by 6 bases; bases with no gene match: 10. The CDR3 is 15 residues long. In germline, CDR1 is MDHEN, CDR2 SYDVKM. The CDR3 region is CASRTPGTGRYEQYF. In DNA form, the CDR3 reads TGTGCCAGCAGAACCCCCGGGACAGGGCGATACGAGCAGTACTTC.

This sequence joins TRBV4-1 and TRBJ2-2; 7 bases line up with TRBD2. Unmatched junction bases numbered 3, after V lost 5 bases and J lost 0 bases. This CDR3 has 15 residues. Germline V gene lookup returns CDR1 MGHRA and CDR2 YSYEKL. CDR3 in DNA: TGCGCCAGCAGCAGACTAGCAGCGAACACCGGGGAGCTGTTTTTT. Its translation: CASSRLAANTGELFF.

CDR3: CASSWDSNQPQHF. DNA for the CDR3: TGTGCCAGCAGTTGGGACTCCAATCAGCCCCAGCATTTT. The rearrangement joins TRBV12-3 or TRBV12-4 to TRBJ1-5; a weak D match, TRBD1 (5 bases). The CDR3 totals 13 residues. V lost 4 bases and J 3 bases, leaving 7 bases between the germline ends.

This clone was picked up a small number of times. The chain carries TRBV28 and TRBJ2-2; TRBD1 is a possible D gene (5 bases). Germline CDR1 reads MDHEN; CDR2 reads SYDVKM. There are 15 residues in the CDR3. V was cut by 5 bases and J by 5 bases, with 15 bases left in between. The CDR3 is CASSEFGAATGELFF. The CDR3 DNA is TGTGCCAGCAGTGAATTTGGGGCGGCAACCGGGGAGCTGTTTTTT.

The genes are TRBV7-8 and TRBJ1-5, with 7 nucleotides matching TRBD1. This CDR3 contains 17 residues. Germline trimming cut 5 bases from V and 2 bases from J; bases unmatched to any gene: 12. Germline CDR1 SGHVS, CDR2 FQNEAQ. In DNA form, the CDR3 reads TGTGCCAGCAGCCTCCTGGGGGGACAGAGAGGCAATCAGCCCCAGCATTTT. This sequence encodes CASSLLGGQRGNQPQHF.

The chain couples TRBV4-1 to TRBJ2-1, with TRBD2 as a possible D gene (5 bases). CDR1 is MGHRA, CDR2 YSYEKL, per germline. Trimming shortened V by 2 bases and J by 12 bases, and 20 bases separated the two germline ends. The CDR3 sequence is 15 residues long. The CDR3 DNA sequence: TGCGCCAGCAGCCAACCCTCCCCAATCGGGAAGGGGCAGTTCTTC. Translated: CASSQPSPIGKGQFF.

The gene calls are TRBV5-1 and TRBJ2-7; the D gene is possibly TRBD1 (6 bases). V lost 2 bases and J lost 3, with 18 bases in between. This CDR3 is built from 16 residues. The V gene's germline CDR1 is SGHRS and CDR2 YFSETQ. Written as DNA, the CDR3 is TGCGCCAGCAGCTTTTCTTATCCCGGACAGAACTACGAGCAGTACTTC. Amino acid sequence: CASSFSYPGQNYEQYF.

The CDR3 is CASSSSPTGDTQYF. In nucleotides, the CDR3 is TGTGCCAGCAGTTCTTCCCCAACAGGGGATACGCAGTATTTT. The V gene is TRBV5-6, the J gene TRBJ2-3; possibly TRBD1 for D (6 bases). V was cut by 5 bases and J by 6 bases, with 16 bases left in between. This CDR3 is built from 14 residues. CDR1 and CDR2 (germline): SGHDT, YYEEEE.

The genes are TRBV4-2 and TRBJ2-5; 7 nucleotides align to TRBD2. V trimming: 4 bases; J trimming: 0 bases; junction bases outside the gene matches: 2. Germline CDR1 is LGHNA and CDR2 is YNFKEQ. The CDR3 contains 14 residues. The CDR3 loop reads CASSLGTNQETQYF. CDR3 sequence (DNA): TGTGCCAGCAGCCTAGGGACTAACCAAGAGACCCAGTACTTC.